The rows below give T cell receptor beta chains drawn from one sample of a study of identical twins. TCRdb re-called the 5' RACE reads with MiXCR, one entry per CDR3 protein. The repertoire has hundreds of thousands of distinct CDR3 sequences, about 8% of them found once; the top ten carry less than 2.5%. The same specimen was also included in a second study, on yellow fever vaccine responses in identical twins.

The sample taken for sequencing was memory (CD45RO+) T cells sorted from blood. The source of these receptors is a woman aged 18-29 years in good health. Each CDR3 is given with its conserved first and last residue. A D gene is named only where the DNA matches it firmly. A clone size is listed for some rows: how often the clone was seen (once, few, many), or a class if it is expanded.

v_call	j_call	clone_size	d_call	cdr3_nt	cdr3_aa
TRBV5-1	TRBJ1-1	many	NA	TGCGCCAGCAGCCCGGTTGGGTTGAACACTGAAGCTTTCTTT	CASSPVGLNTEAFF
TRBV7-8	TRBJ2-7	NA	TRBD2	TGTGCCAGCAGCGGAGCTAGCGGGATAGGACACGAGCAGTACTTC	CASSGASGIGHEQYF
TRBV4-1	TRBJ2-2	many	TRBD2	TGCGCCAGCAGCCGCCTCCTAGCGGGAGTAGGAACCGGGGAGCTGTTTTTT	CASSRLLAGVGTGELFF
TRBV5-6	TRBJ2-2	NA	TRBD2	TGTGCCAGGAGCCCGGGGCCTAGCGGCACCGGGGAGCTGTTTTTT	CARSPGPSGTGELFF
TRBV19	TRBJ2-1	many	NA	TGTGCCAGTAGTATAGGGGGGCTCTCCTACAATGAGCAGTTCTTC	CASSIGGLSYNEQFF
TRBV6-5	TRBJ2-7	NA	NA	TGTGCCAGTGGAGAATACGAGCAGTACTTC	CASGEYEQYF
TRBV19	TRBJ2-1	NA	NA	TGTGCCAGTAGCGAACAGGGTATTAATGAGCAGTTCTTC	CASSEQGINEQFF
TRBV7-9	TRBJ2-1	NA	NA	TGTGCCAGCAGCTTCTGGGCGTACAATGAGCAGTTCTTC	CASSFWAYNEQFF
TRBV25-1	TRBJ1-6	NA	NA	TGTGCCAGCAGTGACGTAAGTTCGTCACCCCTCCACTTT	CASSDVSSSPLHF
TRBV2	TRBJ1-5	few	NA	TGTGCCAGCAGCGTCCTAGACAGGTCGAGCAATCAGCCCCAGCATTTT	CASSVLDRSSNQPQHF
TRBV7-9	TRBJ1-1	NA	NA	TGTGCCAGCAGCATACTCCGGGGATTTGACACTGAAGCTTTCTTT	CASSILRGFDTEAFF
TRBV4-2	TRBJ1-6	many	NA	TGTGCCAGCAGCCAATTCGGTCCCAATTCACCCCTCCACTTT	CASSQFGPNSPLHF
TRBV20-1	TRBJ1-6	few	NA	TGCAGTGCTAGAGATAGTAGGACAGCATATAATTCACCCCTCCACTTT	CSARDSRTAYNSPLHF
TRBV5-1	TRBJ2-1	many	NA	TGCGCCAGCAGCTCCCCGACTACGAGGGGACACAATGAGCAGTTCTTC	CASSSPTTRGHNEQFF
TRBV12-3/TRBV12-4	TRBJ2-3	few	NA	TGTGCCAGCAGTCTGCGCGGAAGGATTTTCGATACGCAGTATTTT	CASSLRGRIFDTQYF
TRBV10-3	TRBJ2-7	few	TRBD2	TGTGCCATCAGCTCGACTAGCGGGAGCTACGAGCAGTACTTC	CAISSTSGSYEQYF
TRBV2	TRBJ1-6	NA	NA	TGTGCCAGCAGTGAGATACTAGGGAATTCACCCCTCCACTTT	CASSEILGNSPLHF
TRBV15	TRBJ1-1	many	NA	TGTGCCACCAGCAGAGATAGGGGCAGGGTGGGAACTGAAGCTTTCTTT	CATSRDRGRVGTEAFF
TRBV24-1	TRBJ2-2	NA	TRBD2	TGTGCCACCAGTGCGGGCGCGGGAGTCACCGGGGAGCTGTTTTTT	CATSAGAGVTGELFF
TRBV28	TRBJ2-7	NA	NA	TGTGCCAGCAGTTTTTCCATCCGGGAGCAGTACTTC	CASSFSIREQYF
TRBV24-1	TRBJ2-2	NA	NA	TGTGCCACCAGTGATTCAACAGGGCTGAGAACCGGGGAGCTGTTTTTT	CATSDSTGLRTGELFF
TRBV5-1	TRBJ1-4	NA	NA	TGCGCCAGCAGCTTGGAGTTTGAGGGGTGGGAAAAACTGTTTTTT	CASSLEFEGWEKLFF
TRBV24-1	TRBJ2-2	NA	NA	TGTGCCACCGGGGTGGGGAGCGCCGGGGAGCTGTTTTTT	CATGVGSAGELFF
TRBV2	TRBJ2-5	few	TRBD2	TGTGCCAGCAGTCTTCAGACGACTAGCGGGGGGTTACAAGAGACCCAGTACTTC	CASSLQTTSGGLQETQYF
TRBV12-3/TRBV12-4	TRBJ2-5	many	NA	TGTGCCAGCAGTTTTGGGTCACCAAGGTTAGAGACCCAGTACTTC	CASSFGSPRLETQYF
TRBV4-1	TRBJ1-2	many	NA	TGCGCCAGCAGCCAACCTAACCCCGGGGCGGGGTATGGCTACACCTTC	CASSQPNPGAGYGYTF
TRBV7-8	TRBJ1-6	NA	NA	TGTGCCAGCAGCTTAAGCCAGGGTGGTTCACCCCTCCACTTT	CASSLSQGGSPLHF
TRBV28	TRBJ2-4	many	NA	TGTGCCAGCAGCGAATCGGGACCTAACATTCAGTACTTC	CASSESGPNIQYF
TRBV10-1	TRBJ2-3	NA	TRBD1	TGCGCCAGCAGTGAGGTTGGGACAGGGACCGCGGATACGCAGTATTTT	CASSEVGTGTADTQYF
TRBV7-2	TRBJ2-3	few	TRBD2	TGTGCCAGCAGCGACGGACCGGGACTAGCGGGGTCCCGCACGCAGTATTTT	CASSDGPGLAGSRTQYF